These 25 T cell receptor beta chains were all obtained from the same sample, sequenced in a study of T cell responses to AZD1222 COVID-19 vaccine. The table came from immunoSEQ multiplex PCR; TCRdb's copy has only in-frame clones and leaves some out. The sample consists of 100,000 or so clones, approximately 90% of them appearing once. The input for sequencing was peripheral blood, taken on day 0 of AZD1222 vaccination. The source of these receptors is an adult in good health.

The rearrangement links TRBV10-2 to TRBJ1-5; 8 nucleotides match TRBD1. CDR1 WSHSY and CDR2 SAAADI come from the germline V gene. This CDR3 spans 13 amino acids. After removal of 4 bases from V and 6 bases from J, the junction contained 2 bases not matched to a gene. CDR3 bases: TGCGCCAGCAGTGTGGACAGGGTTCAGCCCCAGCATTTT. Its protein is CASSVDRVQPQHF.

The V call is TRBV11-3, the J call TRBJ1-6; maybe TRBD1 (6 bases). V was clipped by 5 bases and J by 6 bases, with 11 bases between them. Germline V lookup: CDR1 SGHNT, CDR2 YENEEA. CDR3 length: 14 amino acids. The CDR3 DNA follows: TGTGCCAGCAGCCTCGACAGGCCTAATTCACCCCTCCACTTT. It codes for CASSLDRPNSPLHF.

The rearrangement links TRBV4-1 to TRBJ1-5; no definite D call. The CDR3 is made up of 13 amino acids. Germline CDR1 is MGHRA and CDR2 is YSYEKL. V was trimmed by 5 bases and J by 7 bases, leaving 12 bases between them. The CDR3 is CASSRRVGQPQHF. The CDR3 DNA is TGCGCCAGCAGCAGAAGGGTTGGCCAGCCCCAGCATTTT.

This chain joins TRBV5-1 and TRBJ1-4; no firm D call. Trimming pared 2 bases from V and 0 bases from J, leaving 11 bases between. This CDR3 has 16 residues. Germline V gives CDR1 SGHRS, CDR2 YFSETQ. The CDR3 coding sequence is TGCGCCAGCAGCTTTGGTTGGGGTTCAACTAATGAAAAACTGTTTTTT. Translating gives CASSFGWGSTNEKLFF.

The genes are TRBV6-1 and TRBJ1-6, with no clear D. V shed 3 bases and J shed 9 bases, with 9 bases lying between them. Germline V gives CDR1 MNHNS, CDR2 SASEGT. This CDR3 region has 13 residues. The CDR3 reads CASSDPPPSPLHF. CDR3 sequence (DNA): TGTGCCAGCAGTGACCCTCCTCCTTCACCCCTCCACTTT.

The CDR3 DNA sequence: TGTGCCAGCGGGAGCGGGGATCTCTACGAGCAGTACTTC. Translating it yields CASGSGDLYEQYF. The gene calls are TRBV5-6 and TRBJ2-7; 7 bases agree with TRBD2. The CDR3 is made up of 13 amino acids. Trimming removed 7 bases from V and 3 bases from J; junction bases left unmatched: 7. Germline V gene sequence: CDR1 SGHDT, CDR2 YYEEEE.

This chain connects TRBV10-1 to TRBJ2-7, with TRBD2 identical over 7 bases. V lost 2 bases, J lost 2 bases, and 0 bases stayed unmatched. Per the germline V gene, CDR1 is WNHNN and CDR2 is SYGVQD (reference sequence). The CDR3 sequence is 13 residues long. CDR3 in amino acids: CASSEGLAYEQYF. Written as DNA, the CDR3 is TGCGCCAGCAGTGAGGGACTAGCCTACGAGCAGTACTTC.

This clone was found once. This chain joins TRBV18 and TRBJ2-7; 8 bases are shared with TRBD2. This CDR3 is built from 16 residues. The trim removed 2 bases at V and 1 base at J, leaving 7 bases unmatched. Germline-derived CDR1 and CDR2 are KGHSH and LQKENI. The CDR3 bases are TGTGCCAGCTCACCATCCGGGACTAGGAGTTCCTACGAGCAGTACTTC. Translating it yields CASSPSGTRSSYEQYF. Full variable domain (missing parts from reference TRBV18 and TRBJ2-7): NAGVMQNPRHLVRRRGQEARLRCSPMKGHSHVYWYRQLPEEGLKFMVYLQKENIIDESGMPKERFSAEFPKEGPSILRIQQVVRGDSAAYFCASSPSGTRSSYEQYFGPGTRLTVT.

The chain uses TRBV6-1 and TRBJ2-1, with 7 bases fitting TRBD1. V shed 0 bases, J shed 8 bases, and the junction held 13 bases outside the gene matches. The CDR3 has 17 amino acids. Germline loops: CDR1 MNHNS, CDR2 SASEGT. The CDR3 reads CASSEALWTGLLDEQFF. In DNA, the CDR3 is TGTGCCAGCAGTGAAGCGCTCTGGACAGGACTTTTGGATGAGCAGTTCTTC.

V and J are TRBV6-5 and TRBJ2-5; 7 nucleotides match TRBD1. From germline, CDR1 is MNHEY and CDR2 SVGAGI. J gave up 4 bases and V 5 bases, and 4 bases lay outside the gene matches. The CDR3 length is 13 residues. The CDR3 region has the DNA TGTGCCAGCAGTAGGGGGCATGGAGAGACCCAGTACTTC. It specifies CASSRGHGETQYF.

The chain joins TRBV14 to TRBJ1-4; the D gene is possibly TRBD1 (5 bases). CDR3 size: 18 residues. Germline V gene sequence: CDR1 SGHDN, CDR2 FVKESK. Trimming shortened V by 0 bases and J by 6 bases, and 20 bases separated the two germline ends. The CDR3 loop reads CASSQDAVQGRRDEKLFF. CDR3 bases: TGTGCCAGCAGCCAAGACGCTGTTCAGGGACGCAGGGATGAAAAACTGTTTTTT.

This chain connects TRBV7-2 to TRBJ2-7, with TRBD2 as a possible D gene (6 bases). The CDR3 contains 14 residues. Between the trimmed V and J ends, which lost 5 bases and 6 bases, there was a span of 17 bases. Looked up from germline, CDR1 is SGHTA and CDR2 is FQGNSA. CDR3 sequence: CASSPLASVSEQYF. For the CDR3, the DNA is TGTGCCAGCAGCCCCCTGGCTAGCGTTAGCGAGCAGTACTTC.

V usage is TRBV5-8 and J usage is TRBJ2-4; D call uncertain. Germline values: CDR1 SGHTS, CDR2 YDEGEE. The CDR3 contains 11 residues. Between the trimmed V and J ends, which lost 4 bases and 8 bases, there was a span of 7 bases. This CDR3 is CASSLVDIQYF. The CDR3 DNA reads as TGTGCCAGCAGCCTAGTGGACATTCAGTACTTC.

The chain combines TRBV27 with TRBJ1-3, with D possibly matching TRBD1 (6 bases). The CDR3 extends over 18 amino acids. Per germline, CDR1 MNHEY and CDR2 SMNVEV (reference sequence). The germline V and J ends were trimmed by 1 base and 4 bases, with 20 bases remaining between them. The CDR3 reads CASSLWAPGGDSGNTIYF. The CDR3 nucleotides are TGTGCCAGCAGTTTATGGGCCCCGGGGGGCGATTCCGGAAACACCATATATTTT.

V gene TRBV7-3 combines with J gene TRBJ1-6; no clear D. This CDR3 is 15 amino acids long. Trimming pared 1 base from V and 11 bases from J, leaving 15 bases between. Germline V gene sequence: CDR1 SGHTA, CDR2 FQGTGA. The CDR3 bases are TGTGCCAGCAGCTTAATGGTGGCGAAGACGGCACCCCTCCACTTT. This codes for CASSLMVAKTAPLHF.

The V call is TRBV15, the J call TRBJ1-1; D gene unclear. Trimming shortened V by 0 bases and J by 4 bases, and 6 bases separated the two germline ends. The germline V gene encodes CDR1 LNHNV and CDR2 YYDKDF (reference sequence). The CDR3 covers 13 residues. The CDR3 DNA sequence: TGTGCCACCAGCAGAGATATCTCCACTGAAGCTTTCTTT. This sequence encodes CATSRDISTEAFF.

Details on this clone: Other DNA sequences in this sample translate to the same CDR3. The gene calls are TRBV5-8 and TRBJ1-4, with D hard to call. Trimming stripped 0 bases from V and 8 bases from J, with 5 bases between. Germline CDR1 is SGHTS and CDR2 is YDEGEE. The CDR3 totals 12 residues. The DNA for the CDR3 is TGTGCCAGCAGCTTGGATGGGGAAAAACTGTTTTTT. Protein sequence: CASSLDGEKLFF.

V gene TRBV3-1 (or the pseudogene TRBV3-2) combines with J gene TRBJ1-4; D might be TRBD1 (5 bases). CDR1 is LGHDT, CDR2 YNNKEL, per germline (reference sequence). The ends were cut back, 5 bases at V and 3 bases at J, with 10 bases in the middle. CDR3 length: 14 residues. In DNA form, the CDR3 reads TGTGCCAGCAGCGGTGGGGCCGCTAATGAAAAACTGTTTTTT. Its translation: CASSGGAANEKLFF.

The J gene is TRBJ1-4, the V gene TRBV5-1; D might be TRBD1 (6 bases). Germline values: CDR1 SGHRS, CDR2 YFSETQ. Trimming shortened V by 1 base and J by 3 bases, and 13 bases separated the two germline ends. The CDR3 has 16 residues. As DNA, the CDR3 is TGCGCCAGCAGCTTGACAGGGAGGGGTGCTAATGAAAAACTGTTTTTT. Translated, it gives CASSLTGRGANEKLFF.

This sequence joins TRBV11-1 and TRBJ2-2; D perhaps matches TRBD2 (5 bases). The CDR3 extends over 15 amino acids. Germline V lookup: CDR1 SGHAT, CDR2 FQDESV (reference sequence). V lost 5 bases, J lost 4 bases, and 14 bases lay in between. The CDR3 bases are TGTGCCAGCAGCGCTAGAGGGATGGGCACCGGGGAGCTGTTTTTT. Amino acid sequence: CASSARGMGTGELFF.

This chain links TRBV27 with TRBJ2-7, with 7 bases aligning to TRBD2. V gave up 6 bases and J gave up 2 bases; unmatched junction bases: 7. Germline V gene lookup returns CDR1 MNHEY and CDR2 SMNVEV (reference sequence). The CDR3 consists of 14 residues. The CDR3 protein is CASRRFGGTYEQYF. The CDR3 region has the DNA TGTGCCAGCAGACGATTCGGGGGGACCTACGAGCAGTACTTC.

This chain joins TRBV19 and TRBJ1-5, with D unclear. Germline values: CDR1 LNHDA, CDR2 SQIVND (reference sequence). The CDR3 spans 13 residues. Trimming took off 8 bases at V and 1 base at J, with 9 bases between the two ends. Here the CDR3 DNA reads TGTGCCAGTCAGGCGGGGAGCAATCAGCCCCAGCATTTT. It specifies CASQAGSNQPQHF.

J is TRBJ1-3 and V is TRBV3-1 (or the pseudogene TRBV3-2); weak D call: TRBD1 (5 bases). V was pared by 5 bases and J by 0 bases, with 11 bases between. The CDR3 length is 15 residues. CDR1 LGHDT and CDR2 YNNKEL come from the germline V gene (reference sequence). In DNA form, the CDR3 reads TGTGCCAGCAGCATTGGGGCAGGCTCTGGAAACACCATATATTTT. Translated: CASSIGAGSGNTIYF.

This chain connects TRBV4-1 to TRBJ1-4; no clear D. Trimming shortened V by 0 bases and J by 7 bases, and 15 bases separated the two germline ends. Germline CDR1 MGHRA, CDR2 YSYEKL. The CDR3 spans 16 residues. CDR3 DNA: TGCGCCAGCAGCCAAGAGGAGGGCAGGTTCGGTGAAAAACTGTTTTTT. Translated: CASSQEEGRFGEKLFF.

The sample holds a few counts of this clone. The chain links TRBV11-3 to TRBJ2-1; TRBD2 agrees at 12 bases. In germline, CDR1 is SGHNT, CDR2 YENEEA. Germline trimming cut 4 bases from V and 4 bases from J; bases unmatched to any gene: 8. The CDR3 consists of 17 residues. The CDR3 protein is CASSSPHGLAGYNEQFF. CDR3 DNA: TGTGCCAGCAGCTCACCGCACGGACTAGCGGGGTACAATGAGCAGTTCTTC. Drawing the rest from reference TRBV11-3 and TRBJ2-1, the complete variable domain is EAGVVQSPRYKIIEKKQPVAFWCNPISGHNTLYWYLQNLGQGPELLIRYENEEAVDDSQLPKDRFSAERLKGVDSTLKIQPAELGDSAVYLCASSSPHGLAGYNEQFFGPGTRLTVL.